Sequencing of this TCR beta chain was carried out in a study of control samples from healthy donors and cancer patients. Produced via immunoSEQ multiplex PCR; TCRdb's table is partial and in-frame only. The sample shows approximately 94,000 clones, about 85% of them seen only once. The CDR3 consists of 15 residues. With 6 bases removed from V and 0 bases from J, the gap between germline ends came to 13 bases. Germline V gene sequence: CDR1 LNHDA, CDR2 SQIVND (reference sequence). The receptor was isolated from a woman between 50 and 59 years old in good health. The chain uses TRBV19 and TRBJ2-3, with D tentatively TRBD1 or TRBD2 (5 bases each). The sample taken for sequencing was blood. CDR3 DNA sequence: TGTGCCAGTAGGGATAGGGGCGGGAGCACAGATACGCAGTATTTT. Translating gives CASRDRGGSTDTQYF.